These T cell receptor beta chains were read from a single sample in a study of blood T cell repertoires in COVID-19. Produced via immunoSEQ multiplex PCR; TCRdb's table is partial and in-frame only. The sample shows over 100,000 clones, just under 85% of them seen only once. Sequenced input: peripheral blood. Receptors originate from a woman older than 75 with active or convalescent COVID-19. Each CDR3 is given with its conserved first and last residue. The D gene is left open where the match is weak. Some rows have no size entry. The others give once, few or many, or a class for an expanded clone.

d_call: .; clone_size: .; v_call: TRBV28; j_call: TRBJ1-3; cdr3_nt: TGTGCCAGCAGTTTAATTCAGGGTACTGGAAACACCATATATTTT; cdr3_aa: CASSLIQGTGNTIYF
d_call: TRBD1; clone_size: .; v_call: TRBV5-1; j_call: TRBJ1-2; cdr3_nt: TGCGCCAGCAGCTGGGGTGGGACAGGGGGCGACGTTGTCTATGGCTACACCTTC; cdr3_aa: CASSWGGTGGDVVYGYTF
d_call: .; clone_size: .; v_call: TRBV30; j_call: TRBJ2-3; cdr3_nt: TGTGCCTGGAGTGTAATCATTGGCACAGATACGCAGTATTTT; cdr3_aa: CAWSVIIGTDTQYF
d_call: TRBD2; clone_size: .; v_call: TRBV7-3; j_call: TRBJ2-1; cdr3_nt: TGTGCCAGCAGCCCGAGGACTAGCGGGGGGGCCTATGAGCAGTTCTTC; cdr3_aa: CASSPRTSGGAYEQFF
d_call: .; clone_size: .; v_call: TRBV5-1; j_call: TRBJ1-5; cdr3_nt: TGCGCCAGCAGCTTGATCGGTCTGGGAGTGGGACAGCCCCAGCATTTT; cdr3_aa: CASSLIGLGVGQPQHF
d_call: .; clone_size: .; v_call: TRBV6-5; j_call: TRBJ2-3; cdr3_nt: TGTGCCAGCATAGTAGATGCTAGCACAGATACGCAGTATTTT; cdr3_aa: CASIVDASTDTQYF
d_call: TRBD1; clone_size: .; v_call: TRBV4-2; j_call: TRBJ1-2; cdr3_nt: TGTGCCAGCAGCCAAGTCCGAGGGGGACAGGTCGGGGTGGCGGGCTTTGGCTACACCTTC; cdr3_aa: CASSQVRGGQVGVAGFGYTF
d_call: .; clone_size: .; v_call: TRBV11-2; j_call: TRBJ1-4; cdr3_nt: TGTGCCAGCAGCTTAGAGCCAGGAATTAATGAAAAACTGTTTTTT; cdr3_aa: CASSLEPGINEKLFF
d_call: .; clone_size: once; v_call: TRBV5-3; j_call: TRBJ1-4; cdr3_nt: TGTGCCAGAAGCCTCGGGAAGGCGGATGAAAAACTGTTTTTT; cdr3_aa: CARSLGKADEKLFF
d_call: TRBD1; clone_size: .; v_call: TRBV10-2; j_call: TRBJ1-5; cdr3_nt: TGCGCCAGCAGGGGGACAGCTTTAGGGCCCCAGCATTTT; cdr3_aa: CASRGTALGPQHF
d_call: TRBD1; clone_size: .; v_call: TRBV6-1; j_call: TRBJ2-7; cdr3_nt: TGTGCCAGCAGTGAATCGTGGGACAGGGCATCGTACTTC; cdr3_aa: CASSESWDRASYF
d_call: TRBD1; clone_size: .; v_call: TRBV5-1; j_call: TRBJ1-1; cdr3_nt: TGCGCCAGCAGGGTCAGGACAGGGGTGAACACTGAAGCTTTCTTT; cdr3_aa: CASRVRTGVNTEAFF
d_call: .; clone_size: .; v_call: TRBV9; j_call: TRBJ1-5; cdr3_nt: TGTGCCAGCAGCGAGGGGGGGCCGGATCAGCCCCAGCATTTT; cdr3_aa: CASSEGGPDQPQHF
d_call: TRBD1; clone_size: .; v_call: TRBV2; j_call: TRBJ2-1; cdr3_nt: TGTGCCAGCAGTTCGGACAGGGACCCTTCTAGTTACAATGAGCAGTTCTTC; cdr3_aa: CASSSDRDPSSYNEQFF
d_call: TRBD2; clone_size: .; v_call: TRBV9; j_call: TRBJ2-1; cdr3_nt: TGTGCCAGCAGCGGTGGGACTAGCGTCTTCAATGAGCAGTTCTTC; cdr3_aa: CASSGGTSVFNEQFF
d_call: .; clone_size: .; v_call: TRBV7-2; j_call: TRBJ2-1; cdr3_nt: TGTGCCAGCAGCACCGGACTAGAAGGTACCAGGGGGTTCTTC; cdr3_aa: CASSTGLEGTRGFF
d_call: .; clone_size: .; v_call: TRBV28; j_call: TRBJ2-7; cdr3_nt: TGTGCCAGCAGTTTATTCTTTAGCGGTCGGGAGTACTTC; cdr3_aa: CASSLFFSGREYF
d_call: .; clone_size: .; v_call: TRBV6-6; j_call: TRBJ2-1; cdr3_nt: TGTGCCAGCAGTTACTCGTCAGGGTCCTACAATGAGCAGTTCTTC; cdr3_aa: CASSYSSGSYNEQFF
d_call: TRBD1; clone_size: .; v_call: TRBV10-2; j_call: TRBJ2-1; cdr3_nt: TGCGCCACCTCGACAGGGGAGGCGGTGAATGAGCAGTTCTTC; cdr3_aa: CATSTGEAVNEQFF
d_call: TRBD1; clone_size: .; v_call: TRBV6-2/TRBV6-3; j_call: TRBJ2-3; cdr3_nt: TGTGCCAGCAGTTCGAGGCCCGCCGGGACAGCCCCCTTCGGGGATACGCAGTATTTT; cdr3_aa: CASSSRPAGTAPFGDTQYF
d_call: TRBD2; clone_size: once; v_call: TRBV27; j_call: TRBJ2-7; cdr3_nt: TGTGCCAGCCTATCTTCGGGAGGGTACCACGAGCAGTACTTC; cdr3_aa: CASLSSGGYHEQYF
d_call: TRBD1; clone_size: .; v_call: TRBV7-2; j_call: TRBJ1-6; cdr3_nt: TGTGCCAGCAGCCCTAAGACAGGGGCGAGATCACCCCTCCACTTT; cdr3_aa: CASSPKTGARSPLHF
d_call: .; clone_size: few; v_call: TRBV30; j_call: TRBJ1-2; cdr3_nt: TGTGCCTGGACTGACAGTGAGAACTATGGCTACACCTTC; cdr3_aa: CAWTDSENYGYTF
d_call: TRBD1; clone_size: .; v_call: TRBV6-4; j_call: TRBJ2-7; cdr3_nt: TGTGCCAGGGGGGTAACCGGGACAGGGGGTTACGAGCAGTACTTC; cdr3_aa: CARGVTGTGGYEQYF
d_call: .; clone_size: few; v_call: TRBV2; j_call: TRBJ2-5; cdr3_nt: TGTGCCAGCAGTGAAATACTTCAGACCCAGTACTTC; cdr3_aa: CASSEILQTQYF
d_call: TRBD1; clone_size: .; v_call: TRBV30; j_call: TRBJ2-3; cdr3_nt: TGTGCCTGGAGTCCGTGGACAGGGGAGAGCACAGATACGCAGTATTTT; cdr3_aa: CAWSPWTGESTDTQYF
d_call: .; clone_size: .; v_call: TRBV5-1; j_call: TRBJ1-3; cdr3_nt: TGCGCCAGCAGCCCTGAGGGCAGCTCTGGAAACACCATATATTTT; cdr3_aa: CASSPEGSSGNTIYF
d_call: TRBD2; clone_size: .; v_call: TRBV20-1; j_call: TRBJ2-7; cdr3_nt: TGCAGTGCTAGTATTGGGACTATTAGTGAGCAGTACTTC; cdr3_aa: CSASIGTISEQYF
d_call: TRBD1; clone_size: .; v_call: TRBV7-2; j_call: TRBJ1-3; cdr3_nt: TGTGCCAGCAGCTTAGGAGGGGGCGCGAACACCATATATTTT; cdr3_aa: CASSLGGGANTIYF
d_call: TRBD1; clone_size: .; v_call: TRBV4-3; j_call: TRBJ2-7; cdr3_nt: TGCGCCAGCAGCCAAATGCCGGGACAGCCCCGGAGGTTC; cdr3_aa: CASSQMPGQPRRF
d_call: .; clone_size: once; v_call: TRBV11-2; j_call: TRBJ2-5; cdr3_nt: TGTGCCAGCAGCCTCCAAGAGACCCAGTACTTC; cdr3_aa: CASSLQETQYF
d_call: .; clone_size: once; v_call: TRBV3-1/TRBV3-2; j_call: TRBJ2-3; cdr3_nt: TGTGCCAGCAGCCAAGGCGGGACGGACACAGATACGCAGTATTTT; cdr3_aa: CASSQGGTDTDTQYF
d_call: TRBD1; clone_size: .; v_call: TRBV6-5; j_call: TRBJ1-1; cdr3_nt: TGTGCCAGCACCCCAGGGGGCCTCACTGAAGCTTTCTTT; cdr3_aa: CASTPGGLTEAFF